These 13 T cell receptor beta chains were all obtained from the same sample, sequenced in a study of blood T cells in healthy people across ages. The use of a sample-barcoded 5' primer and a J-beta primer mix characterized a second PCR of roughly 7 to 11 cycles. In TCRdb, the 5' RACE reads were re-called with MiXCR into one record per CDR3 protein. The sample records about 1.6 million distinct CDR3 sequences, around 35% being singletons. The sequenced sample was blood. These TCRs come from a woman aged 25-40 years in good health.

This clonotype was observed a few times. The chain is built from TRBV12-3 or TRBV12-4 and TRBJ2-3, with D possibly TRBD1 on 8 matching bases. V lost 6 bases and J 4 bases, leaving 17 bases between the germline ends. The CDR3 spans 15 residues. The CDR3 here is CASRPTGAGADTQYF. Here the CDR3 DNA reads TGTGCCAGCAGGCCGACAGGGGCGGGGGCAGATACGCAGTATTTT.

The V call is TRBV28, the J call TRBJ2-1, with 9 positions matching TRBD2. This CDR3 comprises 17 residues. The ends lost 5 bases at V and 7 bases at J; junction bases unmatched: 15. Germline assignment: CDR1 MDHEN and CDR2 SYDVKM. CDR3 in amino acids: CASSLGLLAGVRNEQFF. The CDR3 DNA reads TGTGCCAGCAGTCTAGGACTATTAGCGGGAGTTAGAAATGAGCAGTTCTTC.

This clonotype appeared a few times. The V gene is TRBV3-1, the J gene TRBJ2-4; D uncertain. The end of the DNA is better explained by TRBJ2-7, so the J call may be wrong. The CDR3 spans 12 residues. Germline CDR1 LGHDT, CDR2 YNNKEL (reference sequence). In nucleotides, the CDR3 is TGTGCCAGCAGTATTTGGGGTTACGAGCAGTACTTC. Residues: CASSIWGYEQYF.

CDR3 sequence reads: CSVGGGMYTEAFF. CDR3 DNA: TGCAGCGTTGGGGGGGGGATGTACACTGAAGCTTTCTTT. The rearrangement uses TRBV29-1 and TRBJ1-1; TRBD1 might be the D (5 bases). This CDR3 region has 13 residues. V was clipped by 4 bases and J by 3 bases, with 12 bases between them. Germline assignment: CDR1 SQVTM and CDR2 ANQGSEA.

Only a few counts were recorded for this clonotype. The chain combines TRBV12-3 or TRBV12-4 with TRBJ1-5, with D possibly TRBD1 on 5 matching bases. Trimming shortened V by 6 bases and J by 2 bases, and 8 bases separated the two germline ends. This CDR3 has 13 amino acids. The CDR3 DNA reads as TGTGCCAGCAGCGACAGTCGCAATCAGCCCCAGCATTTT. Translated: CASSDSRNQPQHF.

This clonotype was recorded at least ten times. The chain joins TRBV9 to TRBJ2-7; TRBD1 or TRBD2 may be the D gene (6 bases each). Germline V gives CDR1 SGDLS, CDR2 YYNGEE. The CDR3 totals 14 residues. V gave up 0 bases and J gave up 3 bases, with 10 bases separating them. CDR3 loop: CASSVGRGDYEQYF. The CDR3 DNA is TGTGCCAGCAGCGTAGGAAGGGGGGACTACGAGCAGTACTTC.

The table lists this clonotype with a few counts. V is TRBV5-1 and J is TRBJ1-2; D unclear. This CDR3 spans 15 amino acids. V was clipped by 4 bases and J by 1 base, with 14 bases between them. Per the germline V gene, CDR1 is SGHRS and CDR2 is YFSETQ. CDR3 DNA sequence: TGCGCCAGCAGCCCCGGTGGCGGTATTAACTATGGCTACACCTTC. This encodes CASSPGGGINYGYTF.

For the CDR3, the DNA is TGCGCCAGCAGCTTGAGCGGACAGGGGGTTTCCTACGAGCAGTACTTC. The encoded protein is CASSLSGQGVSYEQYF. The chain is built from TRBV5-1 and TRBJ2-7; 10 bases fit TRBD1. The germline V gene encodes CDR1 SGHRS and CDR2 YFSETQ. The CDR3 runs 16 residues. V shed 1 base, J shed 1 base, and the junction held 5 bases outside the gene matches.

This clonotype was seen more than once but under ten times. The rearrangement uses TRBV7-8 and TRBJ2-5; possible D gene TRBD2, 5 bases. This CDR3 contains 14 residues. Looked up from germline, CDR1 is SGHVS and CDR2 is FQNEAQ. V was trimmed by 2 bases and J by 4 bases, leaving 11 bases between them. The CDR3: CASSLTRGSETQYF. In DNA, the CDR3 is TGTGCCAGCAGCTTAACCCGGGGTTCAGAGACCCAGTACTTC.

J is TRBJ2-3 and V is TRBV20-1; 8 bases are a match to TRBD2. CDR1 and CDR2 from the germline V gene are DFQATT and SNEGSKA (reference sequence). The CDR3 has 15 residues. V lost 4 bases to trimming and J lost 3 bases; unmatched junction nucleotides: 9. The DNA for the CDR3 is TGCAGTGCTAACGGGGCGGGGGGCGTGACAGATACGCAGTATTTT. It specifies CSANGAGGVTDTQYF.

Concerning this clonotype itself: Because it lacks the conserved phenylalanine or tryptophan at the end, this CDR3 is likely a read error. V and J are TRBV14 and TRBJ1-3; D uncertain. The germline V and J ends were trimmed by 2 bases and 2 bases, with 13 bases remaining between them. The CDR3 contains 16 residues. Germline assignment: CDR1 SGHDN and CDR2 FVKESK. The CDR3 DNA follows: TGTGCCAGCAGCCAAATCCTGGGTTTACCTGGAAACACCATATATTCT. It yields the protein CASSQILGLPGNTIYS.

This clonotype was detected many times. The chain links TRBV27 to TRBJ2-5, with TRBD1 identical over 8 bases. The ends lost 5 bases at V and 5 bases at J; junction bases unmatched: 7. Germline V gene sequence: CDR1 MNHEY, CDR2 SMNVEV (reference sequence). The CDR3 is 14 amino acids. The CDR3 nucleotides are TGTGCCAGCAGTCCCGGGACAGGCGGGGAGACCCAGTACTTC. It translates to CASSPGTGGETQYF.

This clonotype was observed a handful of times. CDR3 sequence (DNA): TGTGCCAGTGCCTCATATTTCACAGATACGCAGTATTTT. Its protein product is CASASYFTDTQYF. The V call is TRBV2, the J call TRBJ2-3; no clear D gene. From germline, CDR1 is SNHLY and CDR2 FYNNEI. V lost 9 bases and J 2 bases, leaving 12 bases between the germline ends. This CDR3 comprises 13 residues.